This T cell receptor (beta chain) was documented in a study of cytomegalovirus exposure and HLA in healthy donors. Study-level information: T cells numbering about 179 million yielded 100 million to 120 million unique TCR beta sequences in an earlier analysis.

The study, taken as a whole, reports: According to reports, the classifier identified cytomegalovirus status with high specificity and sensitivity. The authors excluded some V segments, including TRBV6-2 and TRBV6-3, as indistinguishable. Within the data, a cluster of highly shared sequence variants was likely a sequencing artifact.

The PCR had 60 Vbeta and 13 Jbeta primers. Sequenced by immunoSEQ multiplex PCR; TCRdb stores in-frame clones only, minus some. The sample consists of 170,000 or so clones, 80% to 90% of them appearing once. This clone was seen once. The antigen is undetermined. The CDR3 is 13 residues long. Germline assignment: CDR1 SGHNT and CDR2 YENEEA. Trimming cost V 4 bases and J 8 bases, with 11 bases left between them. The chain is built from TRBV11-3 and TRBJ2-2; D ambiguous. The receptor comes from a girl between 5 and 17 years old in good health and CMV-seropositive. The sequencing sample was made of PBMCs. CDR3 in amino acids: CASSSESTGELFF. The CDR3 region has the DNA TGTGCCAGCAGCTCGGAATCGACTGGGGAGCTGTTTTTT.